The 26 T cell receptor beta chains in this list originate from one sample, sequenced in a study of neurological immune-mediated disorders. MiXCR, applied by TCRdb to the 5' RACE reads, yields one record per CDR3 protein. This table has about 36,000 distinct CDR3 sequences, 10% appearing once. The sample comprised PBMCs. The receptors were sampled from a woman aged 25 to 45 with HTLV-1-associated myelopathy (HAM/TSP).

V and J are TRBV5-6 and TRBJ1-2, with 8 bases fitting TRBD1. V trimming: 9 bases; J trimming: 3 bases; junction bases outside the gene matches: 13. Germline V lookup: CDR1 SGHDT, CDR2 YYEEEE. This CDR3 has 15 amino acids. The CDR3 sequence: CANRLNGTGHYGYTF. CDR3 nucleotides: TGTGCCAACAGATTAAACGGGACAGGCCACTATGGCTACACCTTC.

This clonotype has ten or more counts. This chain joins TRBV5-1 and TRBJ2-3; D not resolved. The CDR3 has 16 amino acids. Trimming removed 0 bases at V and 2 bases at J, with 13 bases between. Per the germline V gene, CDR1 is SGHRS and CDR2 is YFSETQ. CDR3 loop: CASSLVPSSTTDTQYF. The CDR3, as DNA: TGCGCCAGCAGCTTGGTTCCGAGTTCTACCACAGATACGCAGTATTTT.

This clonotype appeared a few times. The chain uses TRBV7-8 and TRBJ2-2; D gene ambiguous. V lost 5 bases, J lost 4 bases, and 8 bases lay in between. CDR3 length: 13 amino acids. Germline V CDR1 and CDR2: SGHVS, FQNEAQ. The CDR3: CASSRILTGELFF. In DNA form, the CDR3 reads TGTGCCAGCAGCCGAATCCTCACCGGGGAGCTGTTTTTT.

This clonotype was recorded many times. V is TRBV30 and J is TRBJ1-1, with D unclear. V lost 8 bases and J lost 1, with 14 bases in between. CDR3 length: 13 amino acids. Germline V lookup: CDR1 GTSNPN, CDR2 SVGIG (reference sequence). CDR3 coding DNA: TGTGCCACCCGAAAGGCCACGAACACTGAAGCTTTCTTT. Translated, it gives CATRKATNTEAFF.

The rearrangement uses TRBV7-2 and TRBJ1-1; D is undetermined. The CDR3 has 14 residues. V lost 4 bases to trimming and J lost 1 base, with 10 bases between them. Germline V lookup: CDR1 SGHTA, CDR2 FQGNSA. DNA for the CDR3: TGTGCCAGCAGCTACGGGTCTCAGAACACTGAAGCTTTCTTT. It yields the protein CASSYGSQNTEAFF.

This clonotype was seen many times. The CDR3 is CASSLNREQFF. As DNA, the CDR3 is TGTGCCAGCAGCTTAAATAGGGAGCAGTTCTTC. The gene calls are TRBV5-6 and TRBJ2-1; no clear D gene. In germline, CDR1 is SGHDT, CDR2 YYEEEE. The CDR3 is made up of 11 amino acids. V lost 2 bases, J lost 10 bases, and 7 bases lay in between.

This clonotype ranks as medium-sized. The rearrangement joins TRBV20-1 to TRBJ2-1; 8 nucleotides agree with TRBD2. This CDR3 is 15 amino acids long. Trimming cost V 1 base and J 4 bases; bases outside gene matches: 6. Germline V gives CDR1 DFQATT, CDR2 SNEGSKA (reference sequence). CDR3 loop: CSARAYGGAYNEQFF. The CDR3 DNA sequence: TGCAGTGCTAGAGCGTACGGGGGGGCTTACAATGAGCAGTTCTTC.

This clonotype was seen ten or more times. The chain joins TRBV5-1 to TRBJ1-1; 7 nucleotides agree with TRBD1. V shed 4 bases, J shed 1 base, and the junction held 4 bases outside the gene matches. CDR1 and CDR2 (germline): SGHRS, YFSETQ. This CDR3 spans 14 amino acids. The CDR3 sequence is CASSRGQENTEAFF. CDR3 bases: TGCGCCAGCAGCCGAGGACAGGAGAACACTGAAGCTTTCTTT.

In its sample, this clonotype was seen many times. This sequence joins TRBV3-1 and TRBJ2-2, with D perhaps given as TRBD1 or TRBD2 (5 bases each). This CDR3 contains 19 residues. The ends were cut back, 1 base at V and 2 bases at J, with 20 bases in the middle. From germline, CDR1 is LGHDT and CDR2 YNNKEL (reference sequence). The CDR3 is CASSQVVNFPGRNTGELFF. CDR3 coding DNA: TGTGCCAGCAGCCAAGTAGTAAATTTTCCGGGACGTAACACCGGGGAGCTGTTTTTT.

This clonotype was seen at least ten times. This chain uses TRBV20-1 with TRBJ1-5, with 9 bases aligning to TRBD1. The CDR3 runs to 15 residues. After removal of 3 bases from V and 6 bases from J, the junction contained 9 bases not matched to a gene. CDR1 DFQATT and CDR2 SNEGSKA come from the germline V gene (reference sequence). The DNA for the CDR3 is TGCAGTGCTAGTGGCGGAGAACAGGGGGCTCAGCCCCAGCATTTT. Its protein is CSASGGEQGAQPQHF.

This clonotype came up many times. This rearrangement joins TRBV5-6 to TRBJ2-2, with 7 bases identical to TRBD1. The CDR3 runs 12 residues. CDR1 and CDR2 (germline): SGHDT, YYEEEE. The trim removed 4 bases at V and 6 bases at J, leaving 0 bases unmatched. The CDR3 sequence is CASSQGAGELFF. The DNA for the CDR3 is TGTGCCAGCAGCCAGGGGGCCGGGGAGCTGTTTTTT.

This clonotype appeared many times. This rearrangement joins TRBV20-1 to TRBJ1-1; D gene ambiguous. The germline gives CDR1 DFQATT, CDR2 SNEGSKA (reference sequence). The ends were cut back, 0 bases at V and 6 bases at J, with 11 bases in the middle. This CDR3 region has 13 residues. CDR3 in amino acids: CSARDRSPAEAFF. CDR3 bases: TGCAGTGCTAGAGATAGGTCCCCGGCTGAAGCTTTCTTT.

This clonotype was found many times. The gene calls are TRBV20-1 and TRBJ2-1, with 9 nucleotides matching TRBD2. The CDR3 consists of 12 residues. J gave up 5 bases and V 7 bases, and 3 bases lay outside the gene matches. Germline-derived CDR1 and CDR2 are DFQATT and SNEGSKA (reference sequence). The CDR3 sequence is CSVKRGDNEQFF. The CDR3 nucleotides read TGCAGTGTTAAGCGGGGGGACAATGAGCAGTTCTTC.

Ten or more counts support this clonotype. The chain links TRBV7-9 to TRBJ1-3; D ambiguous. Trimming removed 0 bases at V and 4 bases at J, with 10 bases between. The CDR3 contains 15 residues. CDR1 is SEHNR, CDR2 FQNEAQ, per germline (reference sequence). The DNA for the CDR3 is TGTGCCAGCAGCTTAGCAACCCTCTCCGGAAACACCATATATTTT. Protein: CASSLATLSGNTIYF. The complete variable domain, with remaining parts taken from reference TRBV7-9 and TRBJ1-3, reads DTGVSQNPRHKITKRGQNVTFRCDPISEHNRLYWYRQTLGQGPEFLTYFQNEAQLEKSRLLSDRFSAERPKGSFSTLEIQRTEQGDSAMYLCASSLATLSGNTIYFGEGSWLTVV.

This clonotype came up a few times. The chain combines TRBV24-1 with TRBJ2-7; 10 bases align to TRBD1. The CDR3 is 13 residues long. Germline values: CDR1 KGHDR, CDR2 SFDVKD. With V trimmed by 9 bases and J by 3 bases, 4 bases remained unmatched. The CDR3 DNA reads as TGTGCCACCTCGGACAGGGGGAACTACGAGCAGTACTTC. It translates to CATSDRGNYEQYF.

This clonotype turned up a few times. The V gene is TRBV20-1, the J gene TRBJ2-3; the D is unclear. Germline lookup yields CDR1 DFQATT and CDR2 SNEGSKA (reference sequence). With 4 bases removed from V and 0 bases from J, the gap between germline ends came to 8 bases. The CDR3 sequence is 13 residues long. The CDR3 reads CSAIGRSTDTQYF. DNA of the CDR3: TGCAGTGCTATTGGGCGGAGCACAGATACGCAGTATTTT.

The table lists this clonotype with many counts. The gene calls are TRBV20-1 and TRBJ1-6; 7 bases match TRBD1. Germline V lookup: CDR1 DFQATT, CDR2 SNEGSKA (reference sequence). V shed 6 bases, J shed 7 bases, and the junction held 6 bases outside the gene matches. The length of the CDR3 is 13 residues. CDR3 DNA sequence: TGCAGTGCAGAGACAGGGTTCAATTCACCCCTCCACTTT. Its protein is CSAETGFNSPLHF.

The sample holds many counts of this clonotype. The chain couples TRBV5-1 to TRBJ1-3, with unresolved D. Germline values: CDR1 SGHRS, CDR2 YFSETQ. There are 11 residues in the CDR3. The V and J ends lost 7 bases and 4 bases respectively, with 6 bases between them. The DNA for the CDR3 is TGCGCCAGCCAAGACGGAAACACCATATATTTT. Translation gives CASQDGNTIYF.

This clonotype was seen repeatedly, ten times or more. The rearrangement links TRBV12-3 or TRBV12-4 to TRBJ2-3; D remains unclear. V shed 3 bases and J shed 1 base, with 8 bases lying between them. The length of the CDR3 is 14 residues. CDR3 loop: CASSLKRGTDTQYF. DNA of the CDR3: TGTGCCAGCAGTTTGAAACGGGGCACAGATACGCAGTATTTT.

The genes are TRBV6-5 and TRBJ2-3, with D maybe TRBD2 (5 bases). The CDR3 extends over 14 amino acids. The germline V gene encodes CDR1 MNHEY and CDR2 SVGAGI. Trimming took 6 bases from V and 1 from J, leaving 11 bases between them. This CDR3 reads CASRTLGGTDTQYF. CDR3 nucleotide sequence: TGTGCCAGCAGAACACTAGGTGGCACAGATACGCAGTATTTT.

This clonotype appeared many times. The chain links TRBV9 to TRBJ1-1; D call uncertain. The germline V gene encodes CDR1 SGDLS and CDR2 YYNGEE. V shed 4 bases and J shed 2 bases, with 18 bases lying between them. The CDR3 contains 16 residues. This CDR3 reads CASSTSPYRGNTEAFF. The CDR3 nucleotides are TGTGCCAGCAGCACAAGCCCTTACCGAGGAAACACTGAAGCTTTCTTT.

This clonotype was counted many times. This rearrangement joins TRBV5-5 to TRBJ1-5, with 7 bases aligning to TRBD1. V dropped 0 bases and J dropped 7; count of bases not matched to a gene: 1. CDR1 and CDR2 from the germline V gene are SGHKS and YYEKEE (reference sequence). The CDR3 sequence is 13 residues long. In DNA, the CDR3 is TGTGCCAGCAGCTTGGAGGGGGCACAGCCCCAGCATTTT. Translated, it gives CASSLEGAQPQHF. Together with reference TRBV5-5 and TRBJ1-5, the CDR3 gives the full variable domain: DAGVTQSPTHLIKTRGQQVTLRCSPISGHKSVSWYQQVLGQGPQFIFQYYEKEERGRGNFPDRFSARQFPNYSSELNVNALLLGDSALYLCASSLEGAQPQHFGDGTRLSIL.

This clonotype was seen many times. This CDR3 is CASSLDGLQFTEAFF. CDR3 nucleotide sequence: TGCGCCAGCAGCTTGGACGGACTTCAATTCACTGAAGCTTTCTTT. The gene calls are TRBV5-1 and TRBJ1-1; D not resolved. V lost 0 bases and J 4 bases, leaving 13 bases between the germline ends. CDR3 length equals 15 residues. The germline V gene has CDR1 SGHRS and CDR2 YFSETQ.

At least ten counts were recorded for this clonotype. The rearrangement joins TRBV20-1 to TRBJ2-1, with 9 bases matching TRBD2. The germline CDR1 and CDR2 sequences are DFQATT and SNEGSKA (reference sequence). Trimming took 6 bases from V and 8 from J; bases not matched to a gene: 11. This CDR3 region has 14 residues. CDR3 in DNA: TGCAGTGCCGTCCGGCGGGGGGGCATGGATGAGCAGTTCTTC. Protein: CSAVRRGGMDEQFF.

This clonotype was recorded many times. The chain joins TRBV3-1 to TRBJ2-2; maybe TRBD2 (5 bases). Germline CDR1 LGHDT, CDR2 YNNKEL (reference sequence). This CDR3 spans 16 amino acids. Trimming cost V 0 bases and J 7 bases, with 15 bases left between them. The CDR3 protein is CASSQERLAIGGELFF. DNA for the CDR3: TGTGCCAGCAGCCAAGAGCGGTTAGCGATTGGCGGGGAGCTGTTTTTT.

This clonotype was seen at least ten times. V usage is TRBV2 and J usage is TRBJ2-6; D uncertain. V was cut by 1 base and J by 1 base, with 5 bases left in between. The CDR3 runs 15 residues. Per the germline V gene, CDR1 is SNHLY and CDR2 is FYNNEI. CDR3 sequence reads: CASSEVGSGANVLTF. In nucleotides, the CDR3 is TGTGCCAGCAGTGAAGTCGGGTCTGGGGCCAACGTCCTGACTTTC.